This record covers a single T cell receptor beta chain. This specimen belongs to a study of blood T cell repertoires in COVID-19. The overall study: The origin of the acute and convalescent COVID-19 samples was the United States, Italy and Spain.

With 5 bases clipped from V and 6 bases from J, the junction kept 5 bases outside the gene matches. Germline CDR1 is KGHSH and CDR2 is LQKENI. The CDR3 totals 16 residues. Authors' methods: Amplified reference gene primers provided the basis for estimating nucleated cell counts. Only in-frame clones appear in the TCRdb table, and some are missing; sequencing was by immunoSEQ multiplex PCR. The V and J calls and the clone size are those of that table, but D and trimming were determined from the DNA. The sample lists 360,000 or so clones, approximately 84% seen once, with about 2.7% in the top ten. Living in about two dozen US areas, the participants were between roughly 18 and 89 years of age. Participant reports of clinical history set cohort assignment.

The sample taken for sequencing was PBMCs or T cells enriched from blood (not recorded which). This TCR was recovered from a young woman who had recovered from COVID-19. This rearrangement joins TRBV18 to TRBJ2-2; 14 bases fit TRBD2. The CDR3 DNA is TGTGCCAGCTCATCGGGACTAGCGGGAGCGGCCGGGGAGCTGTTTTTT. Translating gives CASSSGLAGAAGELFF.